This passage covers 20 T cell receptor beta chains from one sample sequenced in a study of control samples from healthy donors and cancer patients. Using immunoSEQ multiplex PCR, the repertoire was profiled, and TCRdb retains in-frame clones only, with some absent. The table includes about 120,000 clones, around 87% detected once. Material for sequencing was blood. The receptors originated from a man in his forties or fifties in good health.

The chain has TRBV13 and TRBJ1-2; the D gene is possibly TRBD1 (5 bases). The germline V and J ends were trimmed by 2 bases and 4 bases, with 8 bases remaining between them. Looked up from germline, CDR1 is PRHDT and CDR2 is FYEKMQ (reference sequence). CDR3 length equals 13 residues. CDR3 in DNA: TGTGCCAGCAGCTTAAACAGGCGCTATGGCTACACCTTC. Amino acids: CASSLNRRYGYTF.

This chain joins TRBV7-2 and TRBJ1-5; the D gene is possibly TRBD1 (6 bases). The CDR3 totals 14 residues. Germline V lookup: CDR1 SGHTA, CDR2 FQGNSA. V was pared by 1 base and J by 3 bases, with 7 bases between. The CDR3 reads CASSLGTANQPQHF. CDR3 coding DNA: TGTGCCAGCAGCTTAGGGACAGCCAATCAGCCCCAGCATTTT.

This clone was seen a single time. The rearrangement joins TRBV7-2 to TRBJ2-3; perhaps TRBD1 as D (5 bases). V shed 10 bases and J shed 1 base, with 15 bases lying between them. This CDR3 has 14 amino acids. Germline V gives CDR1 SGHTA, CDR2 FQGNSA. The CDR3 DNA follows: TGTGCCACCTCATCTTACAGGCGCACAGATACGCAGTATTTT. Its protein is CATSSYRRTDTQYF. The complete variable domain, with remaining parts taken from reference TRBV7-2 and TRBJ2-3, reads GAGVSQSPSNKVTEKGKDVELRCDPISGHTALYWYRQSLGQGLEFLIYFQGNSAPDKSGLPSDRFSAERTGGSVSTLTIQRTQQEDSAVYLCATSSYRRTDTQYFGPGTRLTVL.

This clone was observed once. The chain carries TRBV5-6 and TRBJ2-7, with 9 nucleotides matching TRBD1. Trimming took 1 base from V and 0 from J; bases not matched to a gene: 5. The CDR3 length is 16 residues. CDR1 is SGHDT, CDR2 YYEEEE, per germline. The CDR3 loop is CASSLFGTGTSYEQYF. The CDR3 coding sequence is TGTGCCAGCAGCTTGTTTGGGACAGGGACCTCCTACGAGCAGTACTTC.

Only a few counts were recorded for this clone. In DNA form, the CDR3 reads TGTGCCAGCAGCTTGTTTGCCTTCCGTGGCGCGAACACCGGGGAGCTGTTTTTT. As protein: CASSLFAFRGANTGELFF. The chain combines TRBV11-3 with TRBJ2-2; D is unclear. V shed 3 bases and J shed 0 bases, with 17 bases lying between them. Per the germline V gene, CDR1 is SGHNT and CDR2 is YENEEA. The CDR3 covers 18 residues.

V gene TRBV5-1 combines with J gene TRBJ2-3; D is ambiguous. The CDR3 runs 14 residues. The germline gives CDR1 SGHRS, CDR2 YFSETQ. Trimming shortened V by 1 base and J by 5 bases, and 11 bases separated the two germline ends. Here the CDR3 reads CASSLPQTGDTQYF. CDR3 coding DNA: TGCGCCAGCAGCTTGCCTCAGACGGGAGATACGCAGTATTTT.

This chain joins TRBV5-1 and TRBJ1-1; D may be TRBD1 (6 bases). The CDR3 has 15 residues. Deletions cut 0 bases from V and 0 bases from J, with 9 bases between. Per germline, CDR1 SGHRS and CDR2 YFSETQ. CDR3 DNA: TGCGCCAGCAGCTTGGCAGGGGACCTGAACACTGAAGCTTTCTTT. Residues: CASSLAGDLNTEAFF.

This chain links TRBV18 with TRBJ2-5, with TRBD1 identical over 7 bases. The CDR3 totals 13 residues. Germline CDR1 KGHSH, CDR2 LQKENI. Trimming at V came to 7 bases and at J to 5 bases, leaving 7 bases not matched to a gene. The CDR3 DNA reads as TGTGCCAGCTTCGCCTCCAGGGGGGAGACCCAGTACTTC. Translation gives CASFASRGETQYF.

The chain's CDR3 is CASSLAWDASGNTIYF. In DNA, the CDR3 is TGTGCCAGCAGCTTAGCGTGGGATGCCTCTGGAAACACCATATATTTT. This chain links TRBV7-2 with TRBJ1-3; no firm D call. CDR1 and CDR2 from the germline V gene are SGHTA and FQGNSA. With 0 bases removed from V and 0 bases from J, the gap between germline ends came to 9 bases. The CDR3 is 16 residues long.

The chain has TRBV6-5 and TRBJ1-2; D uncertain. Germline values: CDR1 MNHEY, CDR2 SVGAGI. V gave up 2 bases and J gave up 4 bases, with 8 bases separating them. CDR3 length equals 13 residues. CDR3 in DNA: TGTGCCAGCAGTTACAGGGATGCCTATGGCTACACCTTC. The encoded protein is CASSYRDAYGYTF.

The gene calls are TRBV11-2 and TRBJ2-6; possible D gene TRBD2, 5 bases. The CDR3 is made up of 16 amino acids. Germline V gene sequence: CDR1 SGHAT, CDR2 FQNNGV. The V and J ends lost 1 base and 2 bases respectively, with 9 bases between them. The CDR3 sequence is CASSLGSGAGANVLTF. The CDR3 nucleotides are TGTGCCAGCAGCTTAGGGTCCGGGGCTGGGGCCAACGTCCTGACTTTC.

The chain recombines TRBV7-2 with TRBJ2-3; tentatively, D is TRBD1 (5 bases). The germline V gene encodes CDR1 SGHTA and CDR2 FQGNSA. The CDR3 sequence is 17 residues long. The V gene lost 5 bases and the J gene lost 2 bases, with 20 bases spanning the gap. CDR3: CASSPRLRALNTDTQYF. CDR3 DNA sequence: TGTGCCAGCAGCCCAAGACTCAGGGCGCTAAACACAGATACGCAGTATTTT.

This chain uses TRBV5-1 with TRBJ2-5; tentative D call: TRBD2 (6 bases). The V gene's germline CDR1 is SGHRS and CDR2 YFSETQ. CDR3 length: 14 amino acids. V was clipped by 3 bases and J by 7 bases, with 16 bases between them. CDR3 in DNA: TGCGCCAGCAGCTCGGGACCCGGAGGGCGGACCCAGTACTTC. Its protein product is CASSSGPGGRTQYF.

V and J are TRBV24-1 and TRBJ2-2; 12 bases are a match to TRBD1. CDR1 is KGHDR and CDR2 is SFDVKD in the germline V gene. The CDR3 has 17 residues. After removal of 7 bases from V and 3 bases from J, the junction contained 8 bases not matched to a gene. Written as DNA, the CDR3 is TGTGCCACCAGCCCACCCGGGACAGGGGGCCACACCGGGGAGCTGTTTTTT. Its protein is CATSPPGTGGHTGELFF.

The J gene is TRBJ1-5, the V gene TRBV12-3 or TRBV12-4; TRBD1 aligns across 7 bases. CDR3 length: 13 residues. With V trimmed by 6 bases and J by 5 bases, 4 bases remained unmatched. The CDR3 DNA reads as TGTGCCAGCAGACAAACAGGGGATCAGCCCCAGCATTTT. Its protein is CASRQTGDQPQHF.

V and J are TRBV7-9 and TRBJ1-1; D is ambiguous. V gave up 5 bases and J gave up 4 bases, with 8 bases separating them. The CDR3 sequence is 12 residues long. Germline values: CDR1 SEHNR, CDR2 FQNEAQ (reference sequence). This CDR3 is CASSTPRTEAFF. CDR3 DNA sequence: TGTGCCAGCAGCACTCCCCGCACTGAAGCTTTCTTT.

V gene TRBV24-1 combines with J gene TRBJ1-2, with D possibly matching TRBD1 (6 bases). CDR3 length: 14 residues. Germline values: CDR1 KGHDR, CDR2 SFDVKD. The V and J ends lost 3 bases and 5 bases respectively, with 12 bases between them. The CDR3: CATSDQQGRYGYTF. The DNA for the CDR3 is TGTGCCACCAGTGATCAACAGGGACGGTATGGCTACACCTTC.

Regarding this clone: An end of the junction does not agree with germline; a read error may underlie this. The chain has TRBV6-5 and TRBJ1-5; D not certain. Germline V gene data show CDR1 as MNHEY and CDR2 as SVGAGI. This CDR3 region has 14 residues. The CDR3 region is CASSNGWSSQPQHF. Here the CDR3 DNA reads TGTGCCAGCAGCAACGGATGGAGCAGTCAGCCCCAGCATTTT.

The rearrangement joins TRBV7-2 to TRBJ2-5, with TRBD2 identical over 11 bases. The V gene end was trimmed by 5 bases and the J gene end by 6 bases; junction bases not matched to a gene: 17. Germline V lookup: CDR1 SGHTA, CDR2 FQGNSA. This CDR3 has 18 amino acids. CDR3 DNA: TGTGCCAGCAGCCCGGATTTACTAGCGGGGGAACTCGGAAAGACCCAGTACTTC. This sequence encodes CASSPDLLAGELGKTQYF.

The CDR3 spells CASSLAAGAAKNIQYF. The CDR3 DNA sequence: TGTGCCAGCAGCTTGGCCGCGGGGGCGGCCAAAAACATTCAGTACTTC. The chain carries TRBV5-6 and TRBJ2-4; tentative D call: TRBD2 (7 bases). The CDR3 runs 16 residues. V was cut by 0 bases and J by 1 base, with 11 bases left in between. Germline V gene lookup returns CDR1 SGHDT and CDR2 YYEEEE.